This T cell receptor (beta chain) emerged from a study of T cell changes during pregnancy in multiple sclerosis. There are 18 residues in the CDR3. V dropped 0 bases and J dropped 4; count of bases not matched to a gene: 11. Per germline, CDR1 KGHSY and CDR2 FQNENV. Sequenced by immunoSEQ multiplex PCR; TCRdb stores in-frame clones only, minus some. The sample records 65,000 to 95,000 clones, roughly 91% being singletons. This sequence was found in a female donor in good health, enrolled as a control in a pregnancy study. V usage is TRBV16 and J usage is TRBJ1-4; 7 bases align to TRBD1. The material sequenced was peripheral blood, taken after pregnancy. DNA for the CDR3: TGTGCCAGCAGCCAATCATCAAGGGGGCTTCGGATTAATGAAAAACTGTTTTTT. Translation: CASSQSSRGLRINEKLFF.